This T cell receptor beta chain was profiled in a study of a mutant IDH1 vaccine in newly diagnosed glioma. Across the study: The start of vaccination came 4-6 weeks after radiotherapy alone, or with temozolomide cycles. Study-wide results and limits: Changes in top peripheral clonotypes did not appear linked to pseudoprogression. Among all patients, vaccine-induced immune responses occurred in approximately 93%.

Germline CDR1 is SGHRS and CDR2 is YFSETQ. V gave up 4 bases and J gave up 6 bases; unmatched junction bases: 8. The CDR3 has 15 amino acids. Noted time point: week 11, during vaccination. Topical imiquimod was applied with each vaccine dose, which held 300 ug of mutant IDH1 20-mer peptide. Diagnosis in the donors showed new WHO grade 3 or 4 astrocytomas that were IDH1-mutant and ATRX-lost. With regard to this clone: Antigen unknown.

Sequenced by immunoSEQ multiplex PCR; TCRdb stores in-frame clones only, minus some. The sample lists around 120,000 clones, about four fifths occurring once. The V call is TRBV5-1, the J call TRBJ2-3, with 10 bases that match TRBD2. The material sequenced was PBMCs, taken from a glioma patient whose treatment included an IDH1 peptide vaccine. The receptor comes from a man aged 40-55 years with glioma. CDR3 DNA sequence: TGCGCCAGCAGCGAATTAGCGGGAGGAAGGGATACGCAGTATTTT. It translates to CASSELAGGRDTQYF.